The 30 T cell receptor beta chains given below trace back to one sample, sequenced in a study of T cells in Graves' hyperthyroidism and ophthalmopathy (dated by TCRdb to the late 2010s). Receptor libraries were prepared by multiplex PCR. Sequencing relied on an Illumina HiSeq 2000. The TCR beta CDR3 regions were amplified from RNA transcripts. The first round of RT-PCR for the TCR CDR3 was performed with the HTBI primer set and the Qiagen OneStep RT-PCR kit. Using fastp trimming at Q25 and MiXCR clonotype assembly, TCRdb reanalyzed the public sequencing data and kept in-frame beta chains. Rows matching on CDR3 protein sequence are summarized as one entry with the most common DNA and genes. In this sample the table shows around 250,000 distinct CDR3 sequences, about 17% of which occur a single time. Under 35% of the sample goes to the ten largest clones. Sequencing was performed on blood. The receptors were sampled from a woman aged 18-35 years with Graves' ophthalmopathy.

V usage is TRBV6-1 and J usage is TRBJ1-2; tentative D call: TRBD1 (5 bases). Germline V gene data show CDR1 as MNHNS and CDR2 as SASEGT. The CDR3 has 13 amino acids. Trimming removed 4 bases from V and 8 bases from J, with 14 bases in between. CDR3 protein: CASSARGGRGYTF. The CDR3, as DNA: TGTGCCAGCAGTGCTCGGGGGGGTCGGGGCTACACCTTC.

This clonotype was seen many times. Written as DNA, the CDR3 is TGCGCCAGCAGCCAAGTAGGAGGTCGTCGAGGCTATGAGCAGTTCTTC. This translates into CASSQVGGRRGYEQFF. V gene TRBV4-3 combines with J gene TRBJ2-1; tentatively, D is TRBD2 (5 bases). The CDR3 is made up of 16 amino acids. Trimming took off 1 base at V and 8 bases at J, with 18 bases between the two ends. The germline V gene has CDR1 LGHNA and CDR2 YSLEER.

The V and J genes are TRBV4-1 and TRBJ2-3; perhaps TRBD2 as D (5 bases). CDR1 is MGHRA, CDR2 YSYEKL, per germline. The CDR3 totals 17 residues. Trimming left V 1 base short and J 2 bases short, with 16 bases between. This chain's CDR3 is CASSQVVRTGITDTQYF. For the CDR3, the DNA is TGCGCCAGCAGCCAAGTAGTACGGACTGGAATCACAGATACGCAGTATTTT.

This clonotype showed up many times. The rearrangement links TRBV12-3 or TRBV12-4 to TRBJ2-3; 7 bases are shared with TRBD1. With 5 bases clipped from V and 2 bases from J, the junction kept 7 bases outside the gene matches. This CDR3 has 15 residues. The CDR3 is CASSTTGQPTDTQYF. The DNA of the CDR3 is TGTGCCAGCAGTACCACGGGACAGCCCACAGATACGCAGTATTTT.

This clonotype showed up many times. V gene TRBV19 combines with J gene TRBJ1-5; D uncertain. Trimming removed 4 bases from V and 4 bases from J, with 8 bases in between. The CDR3 has 13 residues. CDR1 LNHDA and CDR2 SQIVND come from the germline V gene (reference sequence). CDR3 residues: CASSNIPNQPQHF. As DNA, the CDR3 is TGTGCCAGTAGTAACATACCGAATCAGCCCCAGCATTTT.

This clonotype was counted many times. The V call is TRBV7-6, the J call TRBJ2-1, with D uncertain. This CDR3 is built from 13 residues. Germline V lookup: CDR1 SGHVS, CDR2 FNYEAQ. The V gene lost 6 bases and the J gene lost 6 bases, with 12 bases spanning the gap. CDR3 amino acids: CASSGLGGNEQFF. The DNA for the CDR3 is TGTGCCAGCAGTGGGTTGGGTGGCAATGAGCAGTTCTTC.

The table lists this clonotype with many counts. The rearrangement joins TRBV6-2 or TRBV6-3 to TRBJ2-7; the D is unclear. V lost 4 bases to trimming and J lost 3 bases, with 16 bases between them. The CDR3 extends over 15 amino acids. In germline, CDR1 is MNHEY, CDR2 SVGEGT. The CDR3 region has the DNA TGTGCCAGCAGTTCGTTTGGGTTTCGAATCTACGAGCAGTACTTC. It codes for CASSSFGFRIYEQYF.

This clonotype occurred many times. V usage is TRBV5-8 and J usage is TRBJ1-2, with 9 positions matching TRBD1. This CDR3 spans 15 amino acids. V shed 5 bases, J shed 3 bases, and the junction held 8 bases outside the gene matches. The germline V gene has CDR1 SGHTS and CDR2 YDEGEE. CDR3 bases: TGTGCCAGCAGTTATGGACAGGGGATGCACTATGGCTACACCTTC. Translated, it gives CASSYGQGMHYGYTF.

V usage is TRBV20-1 and J usage is TRBJ2-7; 9 nucleotides align to TRBD1. V shed 6 bases and J 5 bases; nucleotides not matched to a gene: 8. Germline CDR1 DFQATT, CDR2 SNEGSKA (reference sequence). The CDR3 spans 13 residues. CDR3 amino acids: CSATGTGFNEQYF. The CDR3 DNA reads TGCAGTGCAACCGGGACAGGGTTCAACGAGCAGTACTTC.

This clonotype was recorded at least ten times. CDR3 coding DNA: TGTGCCAGCAGCTCCGGGACAGGGATCTCCTACGAGCAGTACTTC. Translated: CASSSGTGISYEQYF. The chain is built from TRBV11-3 and TRBJ2-7; 9 bases align to TRBD1. Germline V lookup: CDR1 SGHNT, CDR2 YENEEA. The CDR3 runs to 15 residues. V lost 4 bases, J lost 0 bases, and 4 bases stayed unmatched.

In the case of this clonotype: Just one base apart from a much larger clone, this may be a read error. The chain joins TRBV5-8 to TRBJ2-5; TRBD2 agrees at 7 bases. V lost 6 bases and J lost 5; bases outside the gene matches: 4. Germline loops: CDR1 SGHTS, CDR2 YDEGEE. The CDR3 covers 12 residues. As DNA, the CDR3 is TGTGCCAGCAACGTTAGCGGGGAGACCCAGTACTTC. Protein sequence: CASNVSGETQYF.

In its sample, this clonotype was seen many times. The rearrangement joins TRBV5-6 to TRBJ1-5; D is ambiguous. V was shortened by 5 bases and J by 7 bases, with 13 bases between the two germline ends. CDR3 length equals 13 residues. CDR1 is SGHDT and CDR2 is YYEEEE in the germline V gene. The CDR3 DNA sequence: TGTGCCAGCAGTTTTTGGGCCGGGCAGCCCCAGCATTTT. It codes for CASSFWAGQPQHF.

This chain links TRBV7-8 with TRBJ2-3; TRBD2 matches 10 bases. Trimming removed 0 bases from V and 9 bases from J; junction bases left unmatched: 6. Germline values: CDR1 SGHVS, CDR2 FQNEAQ. The CDR3 extends over 15 amino acids. The CDR3 DNA is TGTGCCAGCAGCTTAGCGCTAGCGGGAGCAATAACGCAGTATTTT. It encodes CASSLALAGAITQYF. Supplemented by reference TRBV7-8 and TRBJ2-3, the full variable domain reads GAGVSQSPRYKVAKRGQDVALRCDPISGHVSLFWYQQALGQGPEFLTYFQNEAQLDKSGLPSDRFFAERPEGSVSTLKIQRTQQEDSAVYLCASSLALAGAITQYFGPGTRLTVL.

This clonotype has ten or more counts. The V and J genes are TRBV24-1 and TRBJ2-5; possibly TRBD2 for D (5 bases). The V gene lost 1 base and the J gene lost 3 bases, with 11 bases spanning the gap. Germline CDR1 is KGHDR and CDR2 is SFDVKD. This CDR3 has 15 amino acids. The CDR3 sequence is CATSDFRDKKETQYF. DNA of the CDR3: TGTGCCACCAGTGATTTCCGGGATAAAAAAGAGACCCAGTACTTC.

The chain uses TRBV20-1 and TRBJ2-5; tentative D call: TRBD2 (7 bases). Trimming cost V 5 bases and J 1 base, with 17 bases left between them. Germline V gives CDR1 DFQATT, CDR2 SNEGSKA (reference sequence). This CDR3 has 15 residues. The CDR3 DNA is TGCAGTGCTCCCCAACAGGGAGGGAGCCAAGAGACCCAGTACTTC. Protein product: CSAPQQGGSQETQYF.

This clonotype was seen repeatedly, ten times or more. This chain links TRBV20-1 with TRBJ1-2; D call uncertain. The V gene's germline CDR1 is DFQATT and CDR2 SNEGSKA (reference sequence). CDR3 length equals 16 residues. The V and J ends lost 1 base and 1 base respectively, with 16 bases between them. CDR3 loop: CSARGESSAGNYGYTF. In DNA form, the CDR3 reads TGCAGTGCTAGAGGGGAGTCCTCGGCGGGTAACTATGGCTACACCTTC.

The table lists this clonotype with many counts. The chain recombines TRBV18 with TRBJ1-3, with TRBD1 matching over 9 bases. The germline V gene has CDR1 KGHSH and CDR2 LQKENI. V trimming: 5 bases; J trimming: 2 bases; junction bases outside the gene matches: 1. The CDR3 spans 14 residues. The CDR3 here is CASSRTGAGNTIYF. DNA of the CDR3: TGTGCCAGCTCAAGGACAGGGGCTGGAAACACCATATATTTT.

This clonotype was observed many times. CDR3 bases: TGTGCCAGCAGTTTGGTCTATCCGCGGACAGGGAGGGGCTCTGGGGCCAACGTCCTGACTTTC. It yields the protein CASSLVYPRTGRGSGANVLTF. The chain is built from TRBV28 and TRBJ2-6; D is possibly TRBD1 (8 bases). Trimming took off 3 bases at V and 0 bases at J, with 24 bases between the two ends. This CDR3 is 21 amino acids long. The V gene's germline CDR1 is MDHEN and CDR2 SYDVKM.

Details on this clonotype: This may stem from a read error, because a much larger clone lies one nucleotide away. The J gene is TRBJ2-5, the V gene TRBV10-3; D ambiguous. TRBJ2-1 explains the end of the DNA better; the J call may be wrong. Germline CDR1 ENHRY, CDR2 SYGVKD. The CDR3 loop spans 14 amino acids. As DNA, the CDR3 is TGTGCCATCAGTGAGCGCGGCGGCGTCGAGACCCAGTTCTTC. This translates into CAISERGGVETQFF.

This clonotype was seen repeatedly, ten times or more. This rearrangement joins TRBV19 to TRBJ1-1; no definite D call. The germline V gene has CDR1 LNHDA and CDR2 SQIVND (reference sequence). The CDR3 covers 15 residues. Trimming took 3 bases from V and 2 from J, leaving 13 bases between them. CDR3: CASSIYWGTNTEAFF. The CDR3, as DNA: TGTGCCAGTAGTATTTACTGGGGAACCAACACTGAAGCTTTCTTT. The variable domain in full, completed from reference TRBV19 and TRBJ1-1, reads DGGITQSPKYLFRKEGQNVTLSCEQNLNHDAMYWYRQDPGQGLRLIYYSQIVNDFQKGDIAEGYSVSREKKESFPLTVTSAQKNPTAFYLCASSIYWGTNTEAFFGQGTRLTVV.

This clonotype came up many times. The rearrangement links TRBV30 to TRBJ1-1; 9 bases align to TRBD1. Per the germline V gene, CDR1 is GTSNPN and CDR2 is SVGIG (reference sequence). There are 16 residues in the CDR3. Trimming took 4 bases from V and 5 from J; bases not matched to a gene: 14. This CDR3 is CAWTPSPGTGRTEAFF. The CDR3 nucleotides are TGTGCCTGGACCCCTAGTCCCGGGACAGGGCGGACTGAAGCTTTCTTT.

On this clonotype itself: With a much larger clone just one base away, this may be a read error. CDR3 DNA: TGTGCCAGCAGCTTAGGCATTAGAGCGGGGGGTTTTGAGCAGTACTTC. Its protein is CASSLGIRAGGFEQYF. This sequence joins TRBV7-9 and TRBJ2-7; TRBD2 matches at 9 bases. The CDR3 sequence is 16 residues long. The V segment lost 1 base and the J segment 7 bases; nucleotides outside the gene matches: 11. Germline V gives CDR1 SEHNR, CDR2 FQNEAQ (reference sequence).

This clonotype was picked up many times. CDR3 DNA: TGTGCCAGCAGTGAAGAAAGCAGTCGTTGGACACCCCTCCACTTT. Translated, it gives CASSEESSRWTPLHF. The V gene is TRBV6-1, the J gene TRBJ1-6; no clear D gene. V was shortened by 1 base and J by 11 bases, with 15 bases between the two germline ends. The CDR3 is 15 residues long. Germline assignment: CDR1 MNHNS and CDR2 SASEGT.

At least ten counts were recorded for this clonotype. The chain recombines TRBV20-1 with TRBJ2-1; maybe TRBD1 (5 bases). The ends were cut back, 4 bases at V and 4 bases at J, with 20 bases in the middle. The CDR3 is 16 amino acids. Germline V gives CDR1 DFQATT, CDR2 SNEGSKA (reference sequence). CDR3 region: CSAKSTVTTFYNEQFF. CDR3 sequence (DNA): TGCAGTGCTAAATCGACAGTTACAACTTTTTACAATGAGCAGTTCTTC.

This clonotype was detected ten times or more. The chain joins TRBV20-1 to TRBJ2-1; D not certain. Germline-derived CDR1 and CDR2 are DFQATT and SNEGSKA (reference sequence). The CDR3 spans 14 residues. V lost 0 bases, J lost 2 bases, and 8 bases lay in between. The CDR3 reads CSAREGHAYNEQFF. The CDR3 nucleotides read TGCAGTGCTAGAGAGGGCCATGCCTACAATGAGCAGTTCTTC.

This clonotype was found many times. The V call is TRBV7-2, the J call TRBJ2-1; 9 nucleotides match TRBD2. Germline CDR1 reads SGHTA; CDR2 reads FQGNSA. The CDR3 length is 14 residues. Losses at the gene ends were 2 bases for V and 13 bases for J; bases not matched to a gene: 9. The CDR3: CASSLSGPAGGQFF. The CDR3 DNA is TGTGCCAGCAGCTTAAGCGGGCCAGCGGGGGGACAGTTCTTC.

This clonotype has ten or more counts. The V gene is TRBV27, the J gene TRBJ2-7; D perhaps matches TRBD2 (6 bases). This CDR3 is 17 amino acids long. V shed 6 bases and J shed 9 bases, with 30 bases lying between them. Germline CDR1 and CDR2: MNHEY and SMNVEV (reference sequence). CDR3 in DNA: TGTGCCAGCAGCCGTGAGGAGGGGAATAAAGTCTCGGCCGTGCAGTACTTC. Translating gives CASSREEGNKVSAVQYF.

This clonotype has a count of ten or more. V gene TRBV11-2 combines with J gene TRBJ2-1; D is undetermined. Germline-derived CDR1 and CDR2 are SGHAT and FQNNGV. The CDR3 has 13 residues. V lost 1 base, J lost 7 bases, and 8 bases lay in between. For the CDR3, the DNA is TGTGCCAGCAGCTTAGCCAGGCTTAATGAGCAGTTCTTC. It encodes CASSLARLNEQFF.

This rearrangement joins TRBV2 to TRBJ2-3, with D perhaps matching TRBD1 (5 bases). Trimming took off 5 bases at V and 0 bases at J, with 12 bases between the two ends. Per germline, CDR1 SNHLY and CDR2 FYNNEI. This CDR3 has 15 amino acids. Written as DNA, the CDR3 is TGTGCCAGCAGTCAACAGGTATACAGCACAGATACGCAGTATTTT. Amino acids: CASSQQVYSTDTQYF.

On this clonotype itself: At one of its ends the junction is not consistent with the germline gene, which may arise from a read error. The rearrangement links TRBV7-2 to TRBJ2-5; 13 bases map to TRBD2. Germline values: CDR1 SGHTA, CDR2 FQGNSA. This CDR3 has 17 amino acids. In DNA, the CDR3 is TGCGCCAGCAGCCCCCTACTAGCGGGGGGGCTGAAAGAGACCCAGTACTTC. This encodes CASSPLLAGGLKETQYF. Supplemented by reference TRBV7-2 and TRBJ2-5, the full variable domain reads GAGVSQSPSNKVTEKGKDVELRCDPISGHTALYWYRQSLGQGLEFLIYFQGNSAPDKSGLPSDRFSAERTGGSVSTLTIQRTQQEDSAVYLCASSPLLAGGLKETQYFGPGTRLLVL.